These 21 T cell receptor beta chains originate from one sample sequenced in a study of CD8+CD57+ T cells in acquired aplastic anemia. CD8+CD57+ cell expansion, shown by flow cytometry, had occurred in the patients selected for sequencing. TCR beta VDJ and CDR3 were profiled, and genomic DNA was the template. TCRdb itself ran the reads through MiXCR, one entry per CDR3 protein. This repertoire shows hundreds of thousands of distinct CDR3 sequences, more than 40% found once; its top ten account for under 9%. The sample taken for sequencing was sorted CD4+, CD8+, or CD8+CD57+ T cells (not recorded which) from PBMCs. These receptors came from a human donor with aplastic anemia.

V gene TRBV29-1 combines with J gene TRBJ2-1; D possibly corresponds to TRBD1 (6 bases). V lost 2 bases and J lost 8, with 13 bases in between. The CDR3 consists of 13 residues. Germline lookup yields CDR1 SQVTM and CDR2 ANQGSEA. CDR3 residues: CSVEKQGGHEQFF. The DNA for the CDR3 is TGCAGCGTTGAAAAACAGGGTGGGCATGAGCAGTTCTTC.

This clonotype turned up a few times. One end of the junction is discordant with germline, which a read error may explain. The DNA of the CDR3 is TGTGCCAGCAGGGAAGGACAGAATAGCAATCAGCCCCAGCATTTT. This sequence encodes CASREGQNSNQPQHF. The rearrangement uses TRBV2 and TRBJ1-5; possible D gene TRBD1, 6 bases. Per the germline V gene, CDR1 is SNHLY and CDR2 is FYNNEI. The CDR3 sequence is 15 residues long.

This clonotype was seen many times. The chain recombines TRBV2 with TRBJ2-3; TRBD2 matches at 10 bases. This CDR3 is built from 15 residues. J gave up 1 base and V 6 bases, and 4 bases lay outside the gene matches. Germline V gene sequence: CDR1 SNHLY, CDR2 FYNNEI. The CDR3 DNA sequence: TGTGCCAGCAGGCTAACTAGCGGGGGCACAGATACGCAGTATTTT. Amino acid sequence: CASRLTSGGTDTQYF. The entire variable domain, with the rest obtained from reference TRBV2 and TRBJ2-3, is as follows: EPEVTQTPSHQVTQMGQEVILRCVPISNHLYFYWYRQILGQKVEFLVSFYNNEISEKSEIFDDQFSVERPDGSNFTLKIRSTKLEDSAMYFCASRLTSGGTDTQYFGPGTRLTVL.

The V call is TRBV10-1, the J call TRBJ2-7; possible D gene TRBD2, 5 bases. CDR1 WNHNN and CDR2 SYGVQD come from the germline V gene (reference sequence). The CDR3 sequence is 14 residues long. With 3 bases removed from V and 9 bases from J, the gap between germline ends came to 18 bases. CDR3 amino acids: CASSDGGLITRQYF. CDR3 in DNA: TGCGCCAGCAGTGATGGCGGGCTTATTACGAGGCAGTACTTC.

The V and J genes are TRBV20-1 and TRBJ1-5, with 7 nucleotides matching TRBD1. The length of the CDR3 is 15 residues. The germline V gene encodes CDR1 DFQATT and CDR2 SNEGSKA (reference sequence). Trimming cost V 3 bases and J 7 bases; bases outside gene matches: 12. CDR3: CSARVRGQGEQPQHF. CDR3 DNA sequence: TGCAGTGCTAGGGTTCGAGGGCAGGGGGAACAGCCCCAGCATTTT.

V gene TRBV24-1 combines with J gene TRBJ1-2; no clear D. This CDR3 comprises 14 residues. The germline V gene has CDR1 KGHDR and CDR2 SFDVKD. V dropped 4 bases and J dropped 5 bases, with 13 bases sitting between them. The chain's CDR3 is CATSDSQVGYGYTF. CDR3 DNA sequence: TGTGCCACCAGTGACTCCCAGGTGGGGTATGGCTACACCTTC.

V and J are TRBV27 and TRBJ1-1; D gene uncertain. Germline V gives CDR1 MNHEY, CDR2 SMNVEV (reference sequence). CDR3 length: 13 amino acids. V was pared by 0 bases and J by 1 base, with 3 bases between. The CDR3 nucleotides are TGTGCCAGCAGTTTATCAAAGAACACTGAAGCTTTCTTT. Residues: CASSLSKNTEAFF.

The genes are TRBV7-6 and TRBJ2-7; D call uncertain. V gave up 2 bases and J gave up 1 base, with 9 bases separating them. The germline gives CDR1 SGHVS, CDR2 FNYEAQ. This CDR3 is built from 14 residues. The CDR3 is CASSLTDLSYEQYF. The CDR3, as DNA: TGTGCCAGCAGCTTAACGGATCTTTCCTACGAGCAGTACTTC.

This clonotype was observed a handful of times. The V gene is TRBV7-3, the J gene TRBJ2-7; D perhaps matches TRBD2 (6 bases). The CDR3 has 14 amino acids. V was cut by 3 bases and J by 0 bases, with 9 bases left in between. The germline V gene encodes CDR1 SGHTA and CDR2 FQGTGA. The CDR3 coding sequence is TGTGCCAGCAGCTTGGGCGGGGACTCCTACGAGCAGTACTTC. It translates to CASSLGGDSYEQYF.

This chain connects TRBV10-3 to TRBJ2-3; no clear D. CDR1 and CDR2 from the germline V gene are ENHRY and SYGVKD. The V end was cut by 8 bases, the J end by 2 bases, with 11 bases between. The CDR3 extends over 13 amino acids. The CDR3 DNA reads TGTGCCATCTACCGCGAGGTCACAGATACGCAGTATTTT. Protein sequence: CAIYREVTDTQYF.

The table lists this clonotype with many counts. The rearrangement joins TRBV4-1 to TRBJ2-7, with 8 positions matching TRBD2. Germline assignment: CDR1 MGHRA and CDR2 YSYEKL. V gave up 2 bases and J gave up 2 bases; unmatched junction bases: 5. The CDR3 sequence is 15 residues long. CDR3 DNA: TGCGCCAGCAGCCAACCGGGACTAGGAGCCTACGAGCAGTACTTC. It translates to CASSQPGLGAYEQYF.

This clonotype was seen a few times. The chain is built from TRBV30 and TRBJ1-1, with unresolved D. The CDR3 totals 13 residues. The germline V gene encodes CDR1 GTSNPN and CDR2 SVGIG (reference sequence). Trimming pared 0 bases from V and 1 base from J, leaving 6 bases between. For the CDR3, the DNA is TGTGCCTGGAGTGTACCAGGGAACACTGAAGCTTTCTTT. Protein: CAWSVPGNTEAFF.

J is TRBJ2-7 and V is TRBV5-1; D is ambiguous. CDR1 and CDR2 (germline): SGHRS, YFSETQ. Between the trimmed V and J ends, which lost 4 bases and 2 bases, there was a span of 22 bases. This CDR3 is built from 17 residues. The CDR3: CASSPIPYSLTTYEQYF. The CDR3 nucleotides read TGCGCCAGCAGCCCCATCCCCTATAGCCTCACCACCTACGAGCAGTACTTC.

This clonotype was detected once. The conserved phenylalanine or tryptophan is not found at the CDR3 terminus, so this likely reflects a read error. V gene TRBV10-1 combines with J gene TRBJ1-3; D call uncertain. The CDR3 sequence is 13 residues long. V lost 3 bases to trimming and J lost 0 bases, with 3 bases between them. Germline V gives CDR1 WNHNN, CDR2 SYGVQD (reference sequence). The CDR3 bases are TGCGCCAGCAGTGACCGCTCTGGAAACACCATATATTCT. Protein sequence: CASSDRSGNTIYS.

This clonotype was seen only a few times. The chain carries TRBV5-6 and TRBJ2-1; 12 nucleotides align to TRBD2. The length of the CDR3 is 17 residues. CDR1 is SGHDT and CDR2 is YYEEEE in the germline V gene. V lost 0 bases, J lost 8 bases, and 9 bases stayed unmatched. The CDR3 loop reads CASSLAATSGRFHEQFF. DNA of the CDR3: TGTGCCAGCAGCTTGGCTGCGACTAGCGGGAGATTTCATGAGCAGTTCTTC.

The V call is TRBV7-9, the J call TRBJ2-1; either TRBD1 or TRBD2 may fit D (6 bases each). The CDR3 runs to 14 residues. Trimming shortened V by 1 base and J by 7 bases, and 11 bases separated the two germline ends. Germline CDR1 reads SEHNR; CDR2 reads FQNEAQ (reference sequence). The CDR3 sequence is CASSLVRGQNEQFF. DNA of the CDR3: TGTGCCAGCAGCTTAGTCCGGGGGCAGAATGAGCAGTTCTTC.

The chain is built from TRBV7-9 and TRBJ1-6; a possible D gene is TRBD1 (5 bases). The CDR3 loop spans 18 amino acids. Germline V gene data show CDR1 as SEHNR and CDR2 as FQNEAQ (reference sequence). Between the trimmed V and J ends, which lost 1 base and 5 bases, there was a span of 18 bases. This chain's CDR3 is CASSLGVQALPNNSPLHF. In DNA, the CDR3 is TGTGCCAGCAGCTTAGGTGTACAGGCCCTACCAAATAATTCACCCCTCCACTTT.

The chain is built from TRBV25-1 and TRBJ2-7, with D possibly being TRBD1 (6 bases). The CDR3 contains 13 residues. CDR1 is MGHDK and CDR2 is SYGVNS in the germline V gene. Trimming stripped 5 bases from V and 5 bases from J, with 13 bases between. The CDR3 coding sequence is TGTGCCAGCAGTTTAGCAGGGGTGGACGAGCAGTACTTC. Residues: CASSLAGVDEQYF.

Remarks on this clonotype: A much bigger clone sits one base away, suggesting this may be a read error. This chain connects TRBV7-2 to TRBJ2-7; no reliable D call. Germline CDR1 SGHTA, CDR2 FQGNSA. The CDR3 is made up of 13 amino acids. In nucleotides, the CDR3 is TGTGCCAGCATGGCGGCAGCCCTCTACGAGCGGTACTTC. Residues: CASMAAALYERYF.

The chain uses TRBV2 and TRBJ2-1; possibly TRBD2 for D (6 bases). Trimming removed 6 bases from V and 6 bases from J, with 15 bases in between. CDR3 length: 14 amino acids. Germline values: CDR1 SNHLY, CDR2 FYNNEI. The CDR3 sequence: CASSGTYSGNEQFF. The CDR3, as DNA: TGTGCCAGCAGCGGGACTTACTCTGGCAATGAGCAGTTCTTC.

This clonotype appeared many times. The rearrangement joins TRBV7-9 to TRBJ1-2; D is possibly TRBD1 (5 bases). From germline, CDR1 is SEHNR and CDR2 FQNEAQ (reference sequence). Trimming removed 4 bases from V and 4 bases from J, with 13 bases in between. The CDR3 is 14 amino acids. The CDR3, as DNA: TGTGCCAGCAGCTCCGGGGACCCCGGCTATGGCTACACCTTC. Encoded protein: CASSSGDPGYGYTF.